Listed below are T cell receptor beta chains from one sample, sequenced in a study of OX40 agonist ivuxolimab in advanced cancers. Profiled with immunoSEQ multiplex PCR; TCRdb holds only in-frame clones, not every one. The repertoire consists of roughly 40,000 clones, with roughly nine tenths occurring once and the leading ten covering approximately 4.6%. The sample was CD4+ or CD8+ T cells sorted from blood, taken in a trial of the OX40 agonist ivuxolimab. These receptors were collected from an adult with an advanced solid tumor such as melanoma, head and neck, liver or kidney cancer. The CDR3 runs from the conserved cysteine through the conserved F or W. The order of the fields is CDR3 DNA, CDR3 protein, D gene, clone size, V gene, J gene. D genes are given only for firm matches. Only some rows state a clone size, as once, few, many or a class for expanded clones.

TGTGCCTGGAGTGTAGGGACTAGCATCGGGGAGCTGTTTTTT	CAWSVGTSIGELFF	TRBD2	few	TRBV30	TRBJ2-2
TGTGCCAGCAGCGTAGGAGAGGGGGGAGGGGAGACCCAGTACTTC	CASSVGEGGGETQYF	NA	NA	TRBV9	TRBJ2-5
TGTGCCAGCAGTAGAGCCACCTCTGGAAACACCATATATTTT	CASSRATSGNTIYF	NA	NA	TRBV7-2	TRBJ1-3
TGTGCCAGCAGTTTTGGTGGCGTTGGGGCCAACGTCCTGACTTTC	CASSFGGVGANVLTF	NA	few	TRBV28	TRBJ2-6
TGTGCCAGCAGTTACTCGTTCACGGGGGACTATGGCTACACCTTC	CASSYSFTGDYGYTF	NA	NA	TRBV6-6	TRBJ1-2
TGCGCCAGCAGCGGGACCGGGGCGAACACTGAAGCTTTCTTT	CASSGTGANTEAFF	NA	NA	TRBV5-1	TRBJ1-1
TGTGCCAGCAGCCCTAGGATAGCGGGGTCCACAGATACGCAGTATTTT	CASSPRIAGSTDTQYF	TRBD2	NA	TRBV7-2	TRBJ2-3
TGCGCCAGCAGAAACGGACGGGCAACTAATGAAAAACTGTTTTTT	CASRNGRATNEKLFF	NA	NA	TRBV5-1	TRBJ1-4
TGTGCCAGCAGCTTAACGTATGAACCGAACACTGAAGCTTTCTTT	CASSLTYEPNTEAFF	NA	NA	TRBV7-3	TRBJ1-1
TGTGCCAGTAGTCGGGACAGAGGCTCGAATGGCTACACCTTC	CASSRDRGSNGYTF	TRBD1	NA	TRBV19	TRBJ1-2
TGTGCCAGCAGCTTAAGTCGGACAGGTCCTAACTATGGCTACACCTTC	CASSLSRTGPNYGYTF	TRBD1	NA	TRBV13	TRBJ1-2
TGTGCTAGTGGTTCCGGGACCTCTGGGACTGAAGCTTTCTTT	CASGSGTSGTEAFF	NA	NA	TRBV12-5	TRBJ1-1
TGTGCCAGCAGCCCAGAGAGGGGGAACACAGATACGCAGTATTTT	CASSPERGNTDTQYF	NA	NA	TRBV7-8	TRBJ2-3
TGTGCCACTCAGATCCCATTGGGACAGCCTAACTATGGCTACACCTTC	CATQIPLGQPNYGYTF	TRBD1	NA	TRBV19	TRBJ1-2
TGTGCCAGCAGTTACTCTAAGGGGAGGGATGGCTACACCTTC	CASSYSKGRDGYTF	NA	NA	TRBV6-6	TRBJ1-2
TGTGCCTGGAGTGTCCTGGGACATAGCTCCTACGAGCAGTACTTC	CAWSVLGHSSYEQYF	NA	NA	TRBV30	TRBJ2-7